This T cell receptor (beta chain) emerged from a study of T cells after somatic rescue of genetic block. Assay: immunoSEQ multiplex PCR; the TCRdb copy retains only in-frame clones and omits some. Here the sample spans some 9,100 clones, about 74% being singletons. The CDR3 sequence is 13 residues long. The germline gives CDR1 MDHEN, CDR2 SYDVKM. The V and J ends lost 5 bases and 6 bases, in that order; junction bases with no gene match: 2. By frequency in the sample, this clone is medium-sized. Input material: peripheral blood mononuclear cells (PBMCs). J is TRBJ1-2 and V is TRBV28, with 11 bases fitting TRBD1. The TCR originated in a boy aged 5-17 years. The CDR3 nucleotides are TGTGCCAGCAGTGCGGACAGGGGGCATGGCTACACCTTC. Residues: CASSADRGHGYTF.